The entry below describes one T cell receptor beta chain. The antigen is unknown. Trimming took off 0 bases at V and 1 base at J, with 7 bases between the two ends. The CDR3 is made up of 15 amino acids. Germline V lookup: CDR1 SGHNT, CDR2 YYREEE (reference sequence). The libraries were made with immunoSEQ v3.0 at survey level. Sequencing had a target that covered about 40,000-55,000 T-cell genomes per sample. Only in-frame clones appear in the TCRdb table, and some are missing; sequencing was by immunoSEQ multiplex PCR. The sample includes over 30,000 clones, approximately 87% of them seen just once. The data were taken from a study of long-term antiretroviral therapy in people with HIV. Study-level findings and limits: Clonal populations expanded prior to ART predominated within the repertoire at all time points.

Here the sequenced sample was unsorted PBMCs, taken 1.2 years after starting antiretroviral therapy. This chain connects TRBV5-4 to TRBJ2-2; no definite D call. This clonotype was obtained from a woman aged 45 to 65 with HIV. The CDR3 coding sequence is TGTGCCAGCAGCTTGGGGGTAGGGAACACCGGGGAGCTGTTTTTT. It translates to CASSLGVGNTGELFF.